The 10 T cell receptor beta chains given below trace back to one sample, sequenced in a study of cytotoxic CD8 clonotypes in ibrutinib-treated CLL. Libraries were prepared by immunoSEQ multiplex PCR; TCRdb keeps only in-frame clonotypes and omits some of them. The sample holds tens of thousands of clones; almost 70% are singletons and the top ten take roughly 13%. Specimen: PBMCs, collected after 12 months of ibrutinib treatment. These receptors came from a human donor with chronic lymphocytic leukemia.

The chain's CDR3 is CASSLYLNTEAFF. Here the CDR3 DNA reads TGTGCCAGCAGCTTGTACTTAAACACTGAAGCTTTCTTT. The J gene is TRBJ1-1, the V gene TRBV11-1, with D unclear. Per germline, CDR1 SGHAT and CDR2 FQDESV (reference sequence). CDR3 length equals 13 residues. Trimming stripped 3 bases from V and 2 bases from J, with 7 bases between.

The chain links TRBV5-1 to TRBJ2-3; 7 bases agree with TRBD2. CDR3 size: 14 residues. CDR1 and CDR2 (germline): SGHRS, YFSETQ. J gave up 5 bases and V 5 bases, and 8 bases lay outside the gene matches. The CDR3 DNA is TGCGCCAGCAGTCCCGGGACTACGGGAGATACGCAGTATTTT. The encoded protein is CASSPGTTGDTQYF. Supplemented by reference TRBV5-1 and TRBJ2-3, the full variable domain reads KAGVTQTPRYLIKTRGQQVTLSCSPISGHRSVSWYQQTPGQGLQFLFEYFSETQRNKGNFPGRFSGRQFSNSRSEMNVSTLELGDSALYLCASSPGTTGDTQYFGPGTRLTVL.

J is TRBJ2-3 and V is TRBV6-5; D uncertain. The CDR3 sequence is 12 residues long. V was shortened by 8 bases and J by 0 bases, with 6 bases between the two germline ends. CDR1 MNHEY and CDR2 SVGAGI come from the germline V gene. The CDR3 here is CASGSSTDTQYF. The CDR3 coding sequence is TGTGCCAGCGGATCTAGCACAGATACGCAGTATTTT.

This clone was recorded once. The genes are TRBV7-2 and TRBJ2-7; no reliable D call. CDR1 SGHTA and CDR2 FQGNSA come from the germline V gene. This CDR3 contains 14 residues. Trimming removed 1 base at V and 1 base at J, with 8 bases between. CDR3 region: CASSLGRNSYEQYF. In DNA, the CDR3 is TGTGCCAGCAGCTTAGGAAGGAATTCCTACGAGCAGTACTTC.

This clone has only a few counts. The genes are TRBV2 and TRBJ2-7, with D tentatively TRBD1 or TRBD2 (5 bases each). The CDR3 is 12 amino acids. Trimming removed 8 bases at V and 0 bases at J, with 8 bases between. The germline V gene has CDR1 SNHLY and CDR2 FYNNEI. Written as DNA, the CDR3 is TGTGCCAGCGGGGGTAGCTCCTACGAGCAGTACTTC. Translation gives CASGGSSYEQYF.

The rearrangement uses TRBV6-6 and TRBJ2-7, with D perhaps matching TRBD1 (5 bases). Germline-derived CDR1 and CDR2 are MNHNY and SVGAGI (reference sequence). Trimming took off 2 bases at V and 5 bases at J, with 13 bases between the two ends. There are 14 residues in the CDR3. The CDR3 sequence is CASSYRVGADEQYF. The CDR3, as DNA: TGTGCCAGCAGTTACAGGGTTGGGGCGGACGAGCAGTACTTC.

V usage is TRBV5-4 and J usage is TRBJ2-2, with D maybe TRBD1 (6 bases). V gave up 4 bases and J gave up 0 bases, with 10 bases separating them. The CDR3 has 15 residues. Germline V gene data show CDR1 as SGHNT and CDR2 as YYREEE (reference sequence). CDR3 DNA: TGTGCCAGCAGCGCCGGGACACCGAACACCGGGGAGCTGTTTTTT. Its translation: CASSAGTPNTGELFF.

The DNA of the CDR3 is TGTGCCAGCAGTTTATGGGGACAGGGAATAGGAAAACTGTTTTTT. Its translation: CASSLWGQGIGKLFF. This chain links TRBV27 with TRBJ1-4; 9 bases match TRBD1. With V trimmed by 1 base and J by 10 bases, 7 bases remained unmatched. CDR3 length: 15 residues. Germline CDR1 is MNHEY and CDR2 is SMNVEV (reference sequence).

V gene TRBV19 combines with J gene TRBJ2-5; maybe TRBD1 (6 bases). The CDR3 runs 14 residues. Germline V gives CDR1 LNHDA, CDR2 SQIVND (reference sequence). V dropped 5 bases and J dropped 2 bases, with 12 bases sitting between them. The CDR3 DNA sequence: TGTGCCAGTAGTTTCGGACAGTGGCAAGAGACCCAGTACTTC. This encodes CASSFGQWQETQYF.

The chain uses TRBV18 and TRBJ2-7; no clear D gene. CDR1 is KGHSH, CDR2 LQKENI, per germline. Trimming took off 0 bases at V and 2 bases at J, with 8 bases between the two ends. The CDR3 totals 14 residues. In DNA, the CDR3 is TGTGCCAGCTCACCACCGTCACAGACCTACGAGCAGTACTTC. It encodes CASSPPSQTYEQYF. The whole variable domain, remainder taken from reference TRBV18 and TRBJ2-7, is NAGVMQNPRHLVRRRGQEARLRCSPMKGHSHVYWYRQLPEEGLKFMVYLQKENIIDESGMPKERFSAEFPKEGPSILRIQQVVRGDSAAYFCASSPPSQTYEQYFGPGTRLTVT.